Described below is a single T cell receptor beta chain sequence and its context. Its specific antigen is unknown. No base quality values were provided; no much bigger clone lies one nucleotide off. These data are taken from a study of shared clonotypes between healthy human individuals (TCRdb year 2020). Concerning the study at large: The cohort included a few men and a couple of women between 18 and 49 years of age. For each donor, CD4 naive and CD4 memory were each given three plates, CD8 naive was given two plates, and CD8 memory was given one plate. To estimate repertoire size and how much clonotype sharing occurs between individuals, the study deeply sequenced the blood TCR repertoires of several healthy adults. Between about 0.85 and 8.9 billion PBMCs per donor were obtained by leukapheresis. Different laboratories and diverse techniques were used to prepare libraries and sequence TCR repertoires, to increase sequencing depth and limit assay-specific biases. The research as a whole found: Sampling was restricted to blood, and TCR repertoires in tissue are likely to differ from TCR repertoires in blood. The small number of donors limited the genetic and exposure-history diversity represented. Incomplete sequencing was indicated by rarefaction of sorted-subset datasets, despite the large sequencing depth. Clonotypes shared by all four sorted-subset donors showed higher generation probabilities than non-shared clonotypes. Naive subsets generally had larger estimated clonotype richness than memory subsets did. When a few donors were compared, the shared fraction of clonotypes was 5% to 6.5% for naive CD4, roughly 3.4% for naive CD8, 2% to 2.5% for memory CD4, and 0.3% to 0.5% for memory CD8. Based on pairwise subsampling, the degree of clonotype sharing among donors was expected to be affected by sequencing depth.

Using the deep immunoSEQ assay, TCR CDR3 regions were amplified from genomic DNA by multiplex PCR. For each cell subset, the extracted genomic DNA was distributed evenly across all wells of several immunoSEQ 96-well plates, and each plate served as one replicate. For sorted subsets, each replicate PCR was loaded with roughly 190 ng genomic DNA, equivalent to 30,000 or so T cell genomes. Purified libraries were measured with a Qubit 3.0 fluorometer, size-checked on a Bioanalyzer 2100, and measured again with the KAPA Library Quantification kit. A separate single-read 150-cycle Illumina NextSeq 550 flow cell was used to sequence each immunoSEQ 96-well plate. The study's processing was this. Because the immunoSEQ output included only junctional sequences and no quality scores, the filtering could not be the same as the filtering used for full-length reads. Sequences were annotated with PyIR, a Python wrapper for IgBLAST v1.9, and V/J genes and CDR3 were assigned using IMGT germline references. Reads were removed for weak V/J assignments (E-value above 1e-6), missing CDR3, stop codons, out-of-frame junctions, or ambiguous translated residues. V3J clonotypes were defined by identical inferred V gene, J gene, and CDR3 amino acid sequence. The percentage overlap between two repertoires was calculated by dividing the number of shared unique clonotypes by the size of the smaller repertoire. RTK rarefaction, the Chao1 estimator, and Recon v2.1 estimates of unobserved clonotypes were used to assess repertoire richness. OLGA was used to compute generation probabilities for all TCRbeta clonotypes that the gDNA method yielded from a handful of donors. TCRdb carries this immuneACCESS record with in-frame sequences only. Its versions omit some clonotypes, under half of them owing to an unresolved V gene in the studies checked, with the rest unexplained. The DNA gave D and trimming, while V, J and clone size come from that table. Counted in this sample were hundreds of thousands of clones; almost 97% of them appeared once. About 0.06% of the sample goes to the ten largest clones.

Healthy HIV-negative adults with no recently reported acute infections or vaccinations were included as donors. Every donor was a Caucasian adult residing in Nashville, Tennessee, USA. Magnetic negative selection was used to enrich CD4+ T cells, after which naive cells were positively selected on CD45RA and the negative fraction became the memory subset. After blood collection by leukapheresis, PBMCs were isolated using Ficoll-Histopaque density gradient centrifugation and then cryopreserved in the vapor phase of liquid nitrogen. Analytical flow cytometry was used to check the purity and quantity of each magnetically sorted T cell population. Genomic DNA was isolated from each sorted fraction and quantified by UV absorbance on a Nanodrop 2000c. The CDR3, cysteine through phenylalanine, is 15 amino acids long. CDR3 DNA is the only sequence kept; it has 45 bases, read in frame from the first base. The germline V gene (reference sequence) yields MNHEY for CDR1 and SMNVEV for CDR2. V lost 5 bases and J lost 0 bases, and the count of bases not matched to a germline gene is 4.

The chain links TRBV27 with TRBJ1-3; 7 bases in between match TRBD1. Input material: naive CD4+ T cells sorted from blood. In the paper's terms, the cell subset or site label means: CD45RA+ positively selected. The clonotype originates from a woman younger than 45 in good health. The CDR3 in this case is CASSRRGYSGNTIYF. The DNA sequence is TGTGCCAGCAGTCGCAGGGGGTACTCTGGAAACACCATATATTTT.